This T cell receptor (beta chain) stems from a study of blood T cells in healthy people across ages. The study's findings and limits: Donor CMV status was unknown, possibly confounding expanded clonotype changes. The study found more naive CD4+ cells and higher diversity in long-lived than aged donors.

Primed by a sample-barcoded 5' primer and a J-beta primer mix, a second PCR proceeded for about 6 to 12 cycles. TCRdb analysed the 5' RACE reads with MiXCR anew, one entry per CDR3 protein. The sample lists roughly 800,000 distinct CDR3 sequences; roughly 25% were seen once. The people who gave samples were healthy Caucasians from Russia, aged roughly 6 to 90. A note on this clonotype: Its antigen is not known.

CDR1 and CDR2 (germline): SGHKS, YYEKEE (reference sequence). The CDR3 sequence is 14 residues long. Trimming took 4 bases from V and 9 from J, leaving 20 bases between them. These same records also appear under a second study, on T cells of mothers and their children. According to that study: For related and unrelated pairs alike, thymic selection shapes TCR recombination output similarly.

Sequenced input: blood. The chain has TRBV5-5 and TRBJ2-7; tentatively, D is TRBD1 (5 bases). This TCR derives from a boy aged 5-17 years in good health. The CDR3 DNA reads TGTGCCAGCAGCCTGCGGACACCTTCTTGGGGGCAGTACTTC. Encoded protein: CASSLRTPSWGQYF.